The source of this T cell receptor beta chain is a study of T-cell memory formation after mild COVID-19 (dated by TCRdb to 2020 to 2023). For the study in its entirety: TCR sequence clusters from the two donors were largely donor specific. Longitudinal TCRalpha and TCRbeta repertoire sequencing tracked T-cell clones expanding and contracting after mild COVID-19 in two donors. The cohort comprised two young, previously healthy adult volunteers, one female and one male.

The instrument was an Illumina NovaSeq 6000. Using 5'RACE with constant-segment primers, TCRalpha and TCRbeta cDNA libraries were constructed, with sample barcodes and unique molecular identifiers added in the process. RNA was extracted from every sample with Trizol reagent. Libraries were amplified in two PCR steps, with a second sample barcode and Illumina TruSeq adapters added in the second step. Sequencing of the libraries was done on an Illumina NovaSeq, producing 2 x 150 bp paired-end reads. Per the original workflow: With migec v1.2.7, reads were demultiplexed and then collapsed into UMI-guided consensus sequences. Using mixcr v2.1.11, the UMI consensuses were aligned to TRA and TRB V and J templates and assembled into clonotypes. A clonotype was counted as expanded or contracted only when both edgeR and NoisET called the clonotype significant, with the noise models trained on biological replicates. For edgeR calls, the cutoffs were a false discovery rate-adjusted p below 0.01 and a log2 fold-change threshold of 1. As an exploratory analysis of dynamics, max-normalized trajectories of the 1000 most abundant clonotypes were examined by PCA with hierarchical clustering. Separately sequenced CD4+ and CD8+ repertoires were used to assign a CD4 or CD8 phenotype to each responding clone. The public reads were run again by TCRdb, first through fastp at Q25 and then through MiXCR, and only productive beta chains were kept. Rows merge per CDR3 protein into single entries with the most common DNA and genes. What appears here as the V and J calls and clone size reflects TCRdb's work, not the paper's. The sample yields under 350,000 distinct CDR3 sequences; about a sixth were counted once. Jointly, the top ten make up roughly 20% of the sample.

Ficoll-Paque density gradient centrifugation was used to isolate PBMCs. The junction carries 10 bases between V and J, which are trimmed by 0 bases and 0 bases respectively. The CDR3 numbers 16 residues from cysteine through phenylalanine. The retained sequence is limited to the CDR3, 48 bases, with the frame set at the first base. The germline V gene yields SGDLS for CDR1 and YYNGEE for CDR2. Summary of the overall study and its limitations: Clones contracting from day 15 to 85 had balanced CD4/CD8 phenotypes, while a second wave expanding from day 15 to 37 was biased towards CD4+. SARS-CoV-2 specificity was not confirmed for the second-wave clones peaking on day 37. Some responding clones were detected in pre-infection memory, suggesting pre-existing cross-reactive memory T cells joined the SARS-CoV-2 response. The study included only a couple of mild cases, and larger cohorts that include severe cases with pre-infection samples were judged to be necessary. Contracting CD4+ clones turned up mainly in the CM and EM memory subsets, whereas EMRA was where CD8+ clones were enriched.

With respect to this clonotype: Its target antigen remains unknown. One base away there is no much larger clone; base qualities are not given.

The source of this sequence is a man aged 18 to 30 who had mild COVID-19 (a few samples of this study predate the infection). The sample titles of this study are shuffled in the database, so cell type and time point are left out; the donor was told from shared clones. The rearranged segments are TRBV9 and TRBJ2-1; confidence is insufficient to name the D gene. The sample comprised PBMCs or a T cell subset sorted from them (not recorded which). The CDR3 corresponds to CASSVVGGRSYNEQFF. The DNA is as follows: TGTGCCAGCAGCGTAGTGGGCGGACGCTCCTACAATGAGCAGTTCTTC.